This TCR beta chain originates from a study of CD8+ T cells in alopecia areata. The germline gives CDR1 SGHDN, CDR2 FVKESK. V was pared by 3 bases and J by 3 bases, with 7 bases of the junction left unmatched. This CDR3 contains 16 residues. Treatment of the sample: oral pan-JAK inhibitor, 5-10 mg twice daily. Extraction of RNA preceded its reverse transcription into cDNA, which served as the sequencing template. Assay used: immunoSEQ multiplex PCR; TCRdb lists only in-frame clones, some missing. The table records about 180,000 clones, approximately 55% of them present only once. This receptor was obtained from a human donor with alopecia areata. The specimen comprised CD8+ T cells sorted from blood, sampled at week 24, from a patient treated with tofacitinib. This rearrangement joins TRBV14 to TRBJ2-2; 7 bases line up with TRBD1. In nucleotides, the CDR3 is TGTGCCAGCAGCCATAGCCGAGACAGGGACACCGGGGAGCTGTTTTTT. Translated: CASSHSRDRDTGELFF. Drawing the rest from reference TRBV14 and TRBJ2-2, the complete variable domain is EAGVTQFPSHSVIEKGQTVTLRCDPISGHDNLYWYRRVMGKEIKFLLHFVKESKQDESGMPNNRFLAERTGGTYSTLKVQPAELEDSGVYFCASSHSRDRDTGELFFGEGSRLTVL.